Shown below are 31 T cell receptor beta chains from a single sample sequenced in a study of T-cell reconstitution after alpha-beta-depleted transplantation in children. As it was prepared, the TCRbeta library received unique molecular identifiers. TCRdb recomputed calls from the PCR reads with MiXCR, one row per CDR3 protein. The sample carries 640,000 or so distinct CDR3 sequences, 16% recorded once. This material consisted of PBMCs from the stem cell graft donor, taken from the stem cell graft. Source of these receptors: a human donor who donated a stem cell graft to a child with acute myeloid leukemia.

This clonotype was recorded many times. The genes are TRBV20-1 and TRBJ2-7; D gene unclear. Between the trimmed V and J ends, which lost 4 bases and 0 bases, there was a span of 13 bases. The CDR3 is 14 residues long. Germline V gene lookup returns CDR1 DFQATT and CDR2 SNEGSKA (reference sequence). As DNA, the CDR3 is TGCAGTGCTACCCTTCCGCGGAGCTCCTACGAGCAGTACTTC. Protein: CSATLPRSSYEQYF.

This clonotype appeared once. The chain couples TRBV4-1 to TRBJ2-3; 8 nucleotides align to TRBD2. The CDR3 is 18 amino acids. Germline assignment: CDR1 MGHRA and CDR2 YSYEKL. Trimming cost V 0 bases and J 0 bases; bases outside gene matches: 8. This CDR3 reads CASSQDTVAGLSTDTQYF. CDR3 coding DNA: TGCGCCAGCAGCCAAGATACTGTAGCGGGGCTTAGCACAGATACGCAGTATTTT.

The rearrangement links TRBV4-1 to TRBJ2-2, with D perhaps TRBD1 (5 bases). CDR3 length equals 16 residues. V was cut by 1 base and J by 2 bases, with 11 bases left in between. Germline CDR1 MGHRA, CDR2 YSYEKL. DNA for the CDR3: TGCGCCAGCAGCCAAGTGGGGCGAGCAAACACCGGGGAGCTGTTTTTT. It encodes CASSQVGRANTGELFF.

The rearrangement joins TRBV18 to TRBJ2-7, with unresolved D. This CDR3 region has 14 residues. The germline gives CDR1 KGHSH, CDR2 LQKENI. Deletions cut 2 bases from V and 7 bases from J, with 15 bases between. CDR3 nucleotide sequence: TGTGCCAGCTCACCAGGTACCGCCGGCTATGAGCAGTACGTC. Translating it yields CASSPGTAGYEQYV.

The genes are TRBV20-1 and TRBJ2-3, with 9 bases aligning to TRBD2. Germline-derived CDR1 and CDR2 are DFQATT and SNEGSKA (reference sequence). With 0 bases clipped from V and 7 bases from J, the junction kept 8 bases outside the gene matches. The CDR3 has 15 residues. CDR3 sequence reads: CSARDRGGGPNTQYF. As DNA, the CDR3 is TGCAGTGCTAGAGATCGCGGGGGGGGCCCAAATACGCAGTATTTT.

This clonotype came up many times. The chain uses TRBV12-3 or TRBV12-4 and TRBJ1-2; D gene ambiguous. Trimming left V 1 base short and J 2 bases short, with 11 bases between. The CDR3 has 15 residues. CDR3 protein: CASSLDELRNYGYTF. Here the CDR3 DNA reads TGTGCCAGCAGTTTAGATGAACTAAGAAACTATGGCTACACCTTC.

This clonotype was picked up a small number of times. The V and J genes are TRBV20-1 and TRBJ2-3; TRBD2 agrees at 9 bases. The J segment lost 0 bases and the V segment lost 1 base, leaving 17 bases of the junction unmatched. Germline-derived CDR1 and CDR2 are DFQATT and SNEGSKA (reference sequence). The CDR3 sequence is 20 residues long. The CDR3 nucleotides read TGCAGTGCTAGAGTACAATCGGCGGTAGCGGGGGACCTAAGCACAGATACGCAGTATTTT. Translation: CSARVQSAVAGDLSTDTQYF.

This chain joins TRBV20-1 and TRBJ2-3; 9 bases fit TRBD2. Germline trimming cut 7 bases from V and 4 bases from J; bases unmatched to any gene: 12. The CDR3 runs to 15 residues. The germline gives CDR1 DFQATT, CDR2 SNEGSKA (reference sequence). The CDR3 DNA reads TGCAGTGTGGTGGGCGGGGGGGCGAGTTCAGATACGCAGTATTTT. This encodes CSVVGGGASSDTQYF.

The chain couples TRBV4-1 to TRBJ1-2; D remains ambiguous. The CDR3 has 15 residues. Germline V lookup: CDR1 MGHRA, CDR2 YSYEKL. The germline V and J ends were trimmed by 0 bases and 6 bases, with 14 bases remaining between them. DNA of the CDR3: TGCGCCAGCAGCCAAGAGTTAGTCAGCACCGATGGCTACACCTTC. This encodes CASSQELVSTDGYTF.

This clonotype was seen a few times. This chain links TRBV7-9 with TRBJ1-6; D gene uncertain. The V gene lost 7 bases and the J gene lost 6 bases, with 16 bases spanning the gap. The CDR3 covers 15 residues. Germline loops: CDR1 SEHNR, CDR2 FQNEAQ (reference sequence). CDR3 sequence (DNA): TGTGCCAGCACCCTGGTAGGGTCTCTTAATTCACCCCTCCACTTT. Amino acids: CASTLVGSLNSPLHF.

This chain links TRBV24-1 with TRBJ2-7; perhaps D is TRBD1 or TRBD2 (6 bases each). The CDR3 spans 14 residues. Germline V gives CDR1 KGHDR, CDR2 SFDVKD. V lost 5 bases to trimming and J lost 1 base, with 11 bases between them. The CDR3 region is CATSAGGSSYEQYF. The DNA of the CDR3 is TGTGCCACCAGTGCCGGGGGCTCATCCTACGAGCAGTACTTC.

The chain links TRBV24-1 to TRBJ2-3, with 7 bases that match TRBD1. V was clipped by 2 bases and J by 3 bases; unmatched bases: 7. CDR1 and CDR2 (germline): KGHDR, SFDVKD. This CDR3 spans 16 amino acids. CDR3 sequence: CATSDYRMDRTDTQYF. The CDR3 DNA reads TGTGCCACCAGTGATTATCGAATGGACAGGACAGATACGCAGTATTTT.

There are many counts of this clonotype. V gene TRBV5-5 combines with J gene TRBJ1-2; 9 bases align to TRBD1. Germline V lookup: CDR1 SGHKS, CDR2 YYEKEE (reference sequence). Trimming took 2 bases from V and 3 from J; bases not matched to a gene: 5. This CDR3 is 15 amino acids long. The CDR3 nucleotides are TGTGCCAGCAGCTTTGGACAGGGGAGTGACTATGGCTACACCTTC. It codes for CASSFGQGSDYGYTF.

In this sample, this clonotype turned up many times. This sequence joins TRBV7-3 and TRBJ2-2; tentatively, D is TRBD2 (5 bases). Trimming left V 5 bases short and J 7 bases short, with 17 bases between. CDR3 size: 15 residues. The V gene's germline CDR1 is SGHTA and CDR2 FQGTGA. The CDR3 coding sequence is TGTGCCAGCAGCCCCCTAGCCGGAACGGGCGGGGAGCTGTTTTTT. It yields the protein CASSPLAGTGGELFF.

The rearrangement uses TRBV30 and TRBJ2-1, with D hard to call. Germline values: CDR1 GTSNPN, CDR2 SVGIG (reference sequence). Trimming removed 1 base from V and 3 bases from J, with 7 bases in between. CDR3 length: 13 residues. CDR3 region: CAWSGSHYNEQFF. DNA for the CDR3: TGTGCCTGGAGTGGTAGCCACTACAATGAGCAGTTCTTC.

This clonotype was counted at least ten times. This chain joins TRBV5-5 and TRBJ2-5; 7 bases fit TRBD1. Germline CDR1 SGHKS, CDR2 YYEKEE (reference sequence). The CDR3 covers 15 residues. V lost 5 bases and J lost 0; bases outside the gene matches: 7. The CDR3 protein is CASRDVGQYQETQYF. The CDR3 region has the DNA TGTGCCAGCAGGGACGTGGGACAGTACCAAGAGACCCAGTACTTC.

This clonotype has a count of ten or more. The chain is built from TRBV20-1 and TRBJ2-2, with D maybe TRBD1 (5 bases). Germline-derived CDR1 and CDR2 are DFQATT and SNEGSKA (reference sequence). V lost 6 bases and J 4 bases, leaving 9 bases between the germline ends. The CDR3 extends over 12 amino acids. CDR3 in amino acids: CSATGTTGELFF. The CDR3 DNA follows: TGCAGTGCCACAGGAACCACCGGGGAGCTGTTTTTT.

This clonotype has more than one count but fewer than ten. V usage is TRBV12-3 or TRBV12-4 and J usage is TRBJ2-3; 8 nucleotides line up with TRBD1. Unmatched junction bases numbered 15, after V lost 5 bases and J lost 8 bases. This CDR3 contains 16 residues. Written as DNA, the CDR3 is TGTGCCAGCAGTGCACCGACAGGGGCCTCGGTTGGTACGCAGTATTTT. Translation: CASSAPTGASVGTQYF.

In this sample, this clonotype turned up many times. The chain has TRBV20-1 and TRBJ1-5; no reliable D call. The CDR3 contains 14 residues. V was clipped by 1 base and J by 6 bases, with 13 bases between them. Germline V gene data show CDR1 as DFQATT and CDR2 as SNEGSKA (reference sequence). This CDR3 reads CSARVPEGSQPQHF. CDR3 DNA sequence: TGCAGTGCTAGAGTTCCGGAAGGATCTCAGCCCCAGCATTTT.

The chain is built from TRBV12-3 or TRBV12-4 and TRBJ2-2, with D uncertain. This CDR3 is 15 amino acids long. V was cut by 6 bases and J by 3 bases, with 14 bases left in between. CDR3 DNA sequence: TGTGCCAGCAGAACCGCGACCAGATACACCGGGGAGCTGTTTTTT. Protein sequence: CASRTATRYTGELFF.

This clonotype has more than one count but fewer than ten. The rearrangement joins TRBV7-2 to TRBJ2-7; no definite D call. CDR1 is SGHTA and CDR2 is FQGNSA in the germline V gene. The CDR3 contains 14 residues. V was trimmed by 5 bases and J by 4 bases, leaving 15 bases between them. CDR3 sequence (DNA): TGTGCCAGCAGCCCACTTGTACCTCCGTACGAGCAGTACTTC. Translation: CASSPLVPPYEQYF.

CDR3 nucleotide sequence: TGTGCCAGCAGCTCGGCAGGGAATGGGGAGACCCAGTACTTC. Its protein is CASSSAGNGETQYF. This chain uses TRBV7-2 with TRBJ2-5; D is possibly TRBD1 (5 bases). CDR1 and CDR2 from the germline V gene are SGHTA and FQGNSA. This CDR3 contains 14 residues. The V gene lost 4 bases and the J gene lost 5 bases, with 14 bases spanning the gap. Drawing the rest from reference TRBV7-2 and TRBJ2-5, the complete variable domain is GAGVSQSPSNKVTEKGKDVELRCDPISGHTALYWYRQSLGQGLEFLIYFQGNSAPDKSGLPSDRFSAERTGGSVSTLTIQRTQQEDSAVYLCASSSAGNGETQYFGPGTRLLVL.

This clonotype has just one count. The chain couples TRBV6-5 to TRBJ2-7, with D perhaps matching TRBD2 (5 bases). This CDR3 spans 16 amino acids. Germline V gene sequence: CDR1 MNHEY, CDR2 SVGAGI. With 2 bases removed from V and 8 bases from J, the gap between germline ends came to 22 bases. CDR3 nucleotides: TGTGCCAGCAGTTACGGGAGTTCGAGTAGGTTAGGAAAGCAGTACTTC. This gives the protein CASSYGSSSRLGKQYF.

This clonotype was counted many times. The chain carries TRBV5-1 and TRBJ2-3; no firm D call. The germline V gene has CDR1 SGHRS and CDR2 YFSETQ. This CDR3 region has 14 residues. V lost 0 bases and J 6 bases, leaving 11 bases between the germline ends. DNA for the CDR3: TGCGCCAGCAGCTTGGGACGTCTAATGGATACGCAGTATTTT. The encoded protein is CASSLGRLMDTQYF.

The genes are TRBV6-2 or TRBV6-3 and TRBJ1-1; 7 positions match TRBD1. This CDR3 region has 13 residues. After removal of 4 bases from V and 8 bases from J, the junction contained 7 bases not matched to a gene. Germline V gene lookup returns CDR1 MNHEY and CDR2 SVGEGT. CDR3 nucleotides: TGTGCCAGCAGTTCTTTCGAACAGGGGGAAGCTTTCTTT. This gives the protein CASSSFEQGEAFF.

Only a few counts were recorded for this clonotype. The chain has TRBV9 and TRBJ2-1; D remains unclear. V was cut by 0 bases and J by 8 bases, with 9 bases left in between. Germline CDR1 SGDLS, CDR2 YYNGEE. The CDR3 is 13 residues long. Here the CDR3 reads CASSVGAGDEQFF. CDR3 nucleotide sequence: TGTGCCAGCAGCGTAGGGGCCGGCGATGAGCAGTTCTTC.

J is TRBJ2-7 and V is TRBV5-5; TRBD2 agrees at 8 bases. CDR3 length: 16 residues. Germline lookup yields CDR1 SGHKS and CDR2 YYEKEE (reference sequence). The junction had 9 bases not matched to a gene; V was cut back by 4 bases and J by 0 bases. DNA of the CDR3: TGTGCCAGCAGCGCGAGCGGGGGTCTGAGCTCCTACGAGCAGTACGTC. This codes for CASSASGGLSSYEQYV.

This clonotype appeared many times. The genes are TRBV4-2 and TRBJ1-5; possible D gene TRBD1, 5 bases. CDR1 LGHNA and CDR2 YNFKEQ come from the germline V gene. This CDR3 spans 15 amino acids. With 0 bases removed from V and 4 bases from J, the gap between germline ends came to 10 bases. CDR3: CASSQEVEGNQPQHF. The DNA of the CDR3 is TGTGCCAGCAGCCAAGAAGTGGAGGGGAATCAGCCCCAGCATTTT.

In its sample, this clonotype was seen a few times. This chain links TRBV12-2 with TRBJ1-6; no check of the table's D call, TRBD1, against the DNA was made. TRBV12-2 is described as a pseudogene. The CDR3 spans 19 residues. The CDR3 coding sequence is TGTGCAAGTCGCTTAGCGCTTGATCTATTAACAGGGGATAATTCACCCCTCCACTTT. It translates to CASRLALDLLTGDNSPLHF.

Concerning this clonotype itself: One base away lies a much larger clone, so this may be a sequencing read error. The chain links TRBV20-1 to TRBJ1-1, with a weak D call TRBD1 (5 bases). The CDR3 extends over 15 amino acids. Between the trimmed V and J ends, which lost 5 bases and 4 bases, there was a span of 20 bases. Germline values: CDR1 DFQATT, CDR2 SNEGSKA (reference sequence). CDR3 protein: CSAPRTWGRGTEAFF. The CDR3 DNA reads as TGCAGTGCTCCTCGGACATGGGGCAGAGGCACTGAAGCTTTCTTT.

This clonotype was found many times. The V call is TRBV20-1, the J call TRBJ2-1, with TRBD1 identical over 7 bases. The CDR3 has 15 residues. CDR1 and CDR2 from the germline V gene are DFQATT and SNEGSKA (reference sequence). Germline trimming cut 3 bases from V and 2 bases from J; bases unmatched to any gene: 7. The CDR3 DNA follows: TGCAGTGCTAGGGACCGGGACAGACCCTACAATGAGCAGTTCTTC. Its protein is CSARDRDRPYNEQFF.